The subject of this entry is one TCR beta chain. The sample is drawn from a study of Ad26.COV2.S vaccination and SARS-CoV-2 variants. Clones were sequenced by immunoSEQ multiplex PCR, and TCRdb holds only the in-frame ones, with some missing. The table shows roughly 320,000 clones, with 87% occurring only once. Treatment indicated: around 19 received Ad26.COV2.S at low or high dose, single or two shots; about five received placebo; per-sample allocation not given. Sample collection was performed on day 63 after the first vaccine or placebo injection. Between the trimmed V and J ends, which lost 5 bases and 0 bases, there was a span of 7 bases. CDR3 length: 13 amino acids. CDR1 is LNHDA, CDR2 SQIVND, per germline (reference sequence).

The TCR originated in a person between 18 and 60 years old who received the Ad26.COV2.S COVID-19 vaccine or a placebo. The chain joins TRBV19 to TRBJ1-1; D uncertain. The sample in question was peripheral blood, obtained in a trial of Ad26.COV2.S vaccine versus placebo. CDR3 sequence (DNA): TGTGCCAGTAGTGAGGCAGTGAACACTGAAGCTTTCTTT. Its protein product is CASSEAVNTEAFF.